This TCR beta chain comes out of a study of blood T cell repertoires in COVID-19 (dated by TCRdb to the early 2020s). Turning to the overall study: Samples from collaborators originated in the United States, Italy and Spain and spanned both the acute and convalescent phases of COVID-19. The prospective study material was composed of cDNA or gDNA derived from T cells, B-cell-depleted T cells, or PBMCs. The samples were drawn from two sources: the first 160 participants of the ongoing ImmuneRACE study, and fewer than 1,500 subjects contributed by 6 global collaborators. A de-identified subject ID, COVID-19 status, age in years and sex were almost always included in the sample metadata. The dataset comprised deeply sampled blood TCRbeta repertoires from subjects exposed to, actively infected with, or recovered from COVID-19. Where available, HLA class I and class II types were obtained from metadata supplied by the sample provider rather than from assay-based typing. A freely available public database, intended as a resource for researchers studying the immune response to SARS-CoV-2, is where the repertoires were released. Summary of the overall study and its limitations: The quantity of clinical and demographic metadata differed by source and by participant and was supplied without curation.

Samples from volunteer blood donors who had recovered from COVID-19 were contributed by a second Seattle source. Each collaborating institution followed its own protocols to collect whole blood in K2EDTA tubes. Collaborator samples were shipped for TCRbeta analysis as frozen whole blood, isolated PBMCs, or DNA extracted from either sample type. TCRbeta CDR3 regions were amplified from genomic DNA by means of the immunoSEQ Assay, a bias-controlled multiplex PCR. The authors processed their data as follows. Within the assay, amplification of reference gene primers was used to estimate how many nucleated cells each sample contained. To quantify the absolute abundance of each unique TCRbeta CDR3 rearrangement, sequence reads were collapsed and filtered. For each sample, productive Simpson clonality was calculated as the square root of Simpson's diversity index across productive rearrangements. Drawn from immuneACCESS, this table holds only the in-frame rearrangements with V and J called that TCRdb kept. Clones are partly lost; checked studies trace under half to an unresolved V gene and leave the rest unexplained. That table gives V, J and clone size, and the DNA gave D and trimming. The sample has 190,000 or so clones on record, just under 90% of them singletons. About 0.96% of the sample comes from the top ten.

With respect to this clone: It lacks a known antigen. Per-base qualities were not stored, and no clone one base away is much larger.

V gives up 0 bases and J gives up 4 bases, and the segment between their germline ends measures 10 bases. The CDR3 measures 14 amino acids from cysteine to phenylalanine. The retained sequence is limited to the CDR3, 42 bases, with the frame set at the first base. CDR1 and CDR2, looked up from the germline V gene, are SQVTM and ANQGSEA. What was sequenced was peripheral blood. The sequence links TRBV29-1 to TRBJ1-5; too little of a D gene remains to name it. The sequence was obtained from a young woman who had recovered from COVID-19. Read as DNA, the sequence is TGCAGCGTTGAAGATAGTCGGAGGAATCAGCCCCAGCATTTT. The encoded protein is CSVEDSRRNQPQHF.